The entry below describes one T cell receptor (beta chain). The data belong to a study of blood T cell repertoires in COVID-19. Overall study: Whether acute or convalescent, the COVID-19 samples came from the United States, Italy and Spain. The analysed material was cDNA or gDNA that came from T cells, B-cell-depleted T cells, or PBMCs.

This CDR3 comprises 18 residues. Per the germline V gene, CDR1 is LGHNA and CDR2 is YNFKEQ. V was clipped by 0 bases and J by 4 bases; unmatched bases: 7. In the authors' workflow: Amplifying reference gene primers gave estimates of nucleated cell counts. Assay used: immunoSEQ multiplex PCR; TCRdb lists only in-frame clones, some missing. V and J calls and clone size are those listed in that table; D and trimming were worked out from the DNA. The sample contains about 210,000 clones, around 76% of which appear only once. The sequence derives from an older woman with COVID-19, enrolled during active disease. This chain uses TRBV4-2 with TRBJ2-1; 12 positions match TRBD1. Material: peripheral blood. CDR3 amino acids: CASSQDWDRGLYYNEQFF. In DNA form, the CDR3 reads TGTGCCAGCAGCCAAGATTGGGACAGGGGGCTTTATTACAATGAGCAGTTCTTC.